This T cell receptor (beta chain) is from a study of metastatic and nonmetastatic thyroid tumors. No patient received treatment before thyroid surgery. V lost 8 bases and J lost 3; bases outside the gene matches: 9. Germline assignment: CDR1 MDHEN and CDR2 SYDVKM. The CDR3 runs 15 residues. Using MiXCR, TCRdb re-called clones from the PCR reads. The data contain about 25,000 clones, about 13% of them seen just once; the ten biggest clones take up over 15%. J is TRBJ2-7 and V is TRBV28; 11 nucleotides align to TRBD2. This receptor was taken from a female donor with papillary thyroid cancer or a benign thyroid nodule (not recorded which). Some clones in this sample may be carry-over from other donors' samples. Sequencing was carried out using blood. CDR3 in amino acids: CASASRLAGGYEQYF. CDR3 nucleotide sequence: TGTGCCAGCGCTTCCCGGCTAGCGGGAGGCTACGAGCAGTACTTC.